The 26 T cell receptor beta chains below were found in one sample sequenced in a study of CD8+ T cells in alopecia areata. Sequencing templates came from extracted RNA that was reverse transcribed into cDNA. Produced via immunoSEQ multiplex PCR; TCRdb's table is partial and in-frame only. Of about 150,000 clones in the sample, 40% to 50% were seen once. Sample: CD4+ T cells sorted from blood. These receptors came from a human donor with alopecia areata.

The gene calls are TRBV29-1 and TRBJ2-1, with 13 bases aligning to TRBD2. The CDR3 extends over 15 amino acids. J lost 9 bases, V lost 5 bases, and 10 bases had no gene match. The germline gives CDR1 SQVTM, CDR2 ANQGSEA. CDR3 sequence reads: CSVSPGLAGELEQFF. The CDR3 DNA is TGCAGCGTTTCTCCTGGACTAGCGGGAGAACTTGAGCAGTTCTTC.

This clone turned up a few times. The chain joins TRBV29-1 to TRBJ2-5, with 7 bases fitting TRBD2. This CDR3 has 11 amino acids. V dropped 6 bases and J dropped 9; count of bases not matched to a gene: 7. The V gene's germline CDR1 is SQVTM and CDR2 ANQGSEA. The CDR3 spells CSVGEGRAQYF. CDR3 nucleotide sequence: TGCAGCGTGGGGGAGGGCCGGGCCCAGTACTTC.

The chain joins TRBV30 to TRBJ2-1; D gene unclear. V was shortened by 0 bases and J by 4 bases, with 13 bases between the two germline ends. CDR3 length: 15 amino acids. Germline CDR1 and CDR2: GTSNPN and SVGIG (reference sequence). CDR3 nucleotides: TGTGCCTGGAGTGTTGGGGTTTACTCTTACAATGAGCAGTTCTTC. Encoded protein: CAWSVGVYSYNEQFF.

The rearrangement joins TRBV7-9 to TRBJ1-2, with D hard to call. This CDR3 spans 14 amino acids. V lost 3 bases, J lost 14 bases, and 22 bases lay in between. CDR1 SEHNR and CDR2 FQNEAQ come from the germline V gene (reference sequence). For the CDR3, the DNA is TGTGCCAGCAGCTTGACCGGGAAGTCTCCGGGTAATACCTTC. Its protein is CASSLTGKSPGNTF.

The V call is TRBV29-1, the J call TRBJ1-5; 7 bases fit TRBD1. Germline loops: CDR1 SQVTM, CDR2 ANQGSEA. The CDR3 totals 13 residues. Unmatched junction bases numbered 9, after V lost 8 bases and J lost 5 bases. The CDR3 DNA sequence: TGCAGCACCGCAACAGGGGCGGATCAGCCCCAGCATTTT. This gives the protein CSTATGADQPQHF.

The rearrangement links TRBV11-2 to TRBJ2-2, with 9 bases identical to TRBD1. With 5 bases clipped from V and 7 bases from J, the junction kept 8 bases outside the gene matches. Germline CDR1 and CDR2: SGHAT and FQNNGV. This CDR3 has 15 residues. The CDR3 sequence: CASSRGQGMVGELFF. CDR3 DNA: TGTGCCAGCAGCCGCGGACAGGGGATGGTCGGGGAGCTGTTTTTT. Full variable domain (outside the CDR3, taken from reference TRBV11-2 and TRBJ2-2): EAGVAQSPRYKIIEKRQSVAFWCNPISGHATLYWYQQILGQGPKLLIQFQNNGVVDDSQLPKDRFSAERLKGVDSTLKIQPAKLEDSAVYLCASSRGQGMVGELFFGEGSRLTVL.

A single count supports this clone. The CDR3 sequence is CASSLGTDQETQYF. DNA of the CDR3: TGCGCCAGCAGCTTGGGGACAGACCAAGAGACCCAGTACTTC. This chain uses TRBV5-1 with TRBJ2-5, with D possibly TRBD1 on 6 matching bases. V was trimmed by 0 bases and J by 0 bases, leaving 6 bases between them. Germline V gene data show CDR1 as SGHRS and CDR2 as YFSETQ. This CDR3 region has 14 residues.

V and J are TRBV7-6 and TRBJ2-5, with D perhaps matching TRBD2 (6 bases). Trimming shortened V by 5 bases and J by 4 bases, and 20 bases separated the two germline ends. Germline-derived CDR1 and CDR2 are SGHVS and FNYEAQ. The CDR3 is 16 residues long. The chain's CDR3 is CASSPRSGGGRETQYF. The DNA for the CDR3 is TGTGCCAGCAGCCCCAGGTCCGGGGGTGGAAGAGAGACCCAGTACTTC.

On this clone: The junction differs from germline at one of its ends, possibly a read error. The chain is built from TRBV7-9 and TRBJ1-2; D unclear. Germline CDR1 and CDR2: SEHNR and FQNEAQ (reference sequence). The CDR3 contains 12 residues. In nucleotides, the CDR3 is TGTGCCAGCAGCTTTAGCAACTACGGCTACACCTTC. The encoded protein is CASSFSNYGYTF. The variable domain in full, with the rest retrieved from reference TRBV7-9 and TRBJ1-2, is DTGVSQNPRHKITKRGQNVTFRCDPISEHNRLYWYRQTLGQGPEFLTYFQNEAQLEKSRLLSDRFSAERPKGSFSTLEIQRTEQGDSAMYLCASSFSNYGYTFGSGTRLTVV.

J is TRBJ2-3 and V is TRBV6-5, with D possibly matching TRBD2 (6 bases). With 2 bases removed from V and 1 base from J, the gap between germline ends came to 7 bases. This CDR3 contains 14 residues. From germline, CDR1 is MNHEY and CDR2 SVGAGI. As DNA, the CDR3 is TGTGCCAGCAGTTACAAGCGGGGCACAGATACGCAGTATTTT. It codes for CASSYKRGTDTQYF.

The chain links TRBV5-1 to TRBJ2-1; 7 nucleotides line up with TRBD1. The CDR3 extends over 15 amino acids. V was clipped by 3 bases and J by 6 bases; unmatched bases: 9. The germline gives CDR1 SGHRS, CDR2 YFSETQ. This chain's CDR3 is CASSSTGSTLNEQFF. In DNA form, the CDR3 reads TGCGCCAGCAGCTCGACAGGGAGTACTCTCAATGAGCAGTTCTTC.

V and J are TRBV5-1 and TRBJ1-2, with TRBD1 matching over 7 bases. CDR1 is SGHRS and CDR2 is YFSETQ in the germline V gene. Trimming at V came to 4 bases and at J to 4 bases, leaving 10 bases not matched to a gene. The CDR3 extends over 15 amino acids. The CDR3 here is CASSLRTGMSYGYTF. The CDR3 region has the DNA TGCGCCAGCAGCCTAAGGACAGGAATGAGCTATGGCTACACCTTC. Based on the CDR3 plus reference TRBV5-1 and TRBJ1-2, the full variable domain is KAGVTQTPRYLIKTRGQQVTLSCSPISGHRSVSWYQQTPGQGLQFLFEYFSETQRNKGNFPGRFSGRQFSNSRSEMNVSTLELGDSALYLCASSLRTGMSYGYTFGSGTRLTVV.

V and J are TRBV29-1 and TRBJ2-5; TRBD1 might be the D (6 bases). Gene TRBJ2-7 matches the end of the DNA better, so the J call may be wrong. The CDR3 runs to 13 residues. The germline V gene has CDR1 SQVTM and CDR2 ANQGSEA. The CDR3 loop reads CSAHRQGSHEQYF. In DNA, the CDR3 is TGCAGCGCCCATCGCCAGGGGAGCCACGAGCAGTACTTC.

The genes are TRBV30 and TRBJ2-1; D remains unclear. The germline gives CDR1 GTSNPN, CDR2 SVGIG (reference sequence). Trimming removed 1 base at V and 12 bases at J, with 10 bases between. The CDR3 loop spans 11 amino acids. CDR3 DNA sequence: TGTGCCTGGAGTGGGCTATCAAGGCAGTTCTTC. This translates into CAWSGLSRQFF.

In its sample, this clone was seen a few times. The chain couples TRBV29-1 to TRBJ1-2; D uncertain. CDR3 length equals 11 residues. V lost 3 bases and J 1 base, leaving 3 bases between the germline ends. Germline assignment: CDR1 SQVTM and CDR2 ANQGSEA. CDR3 sequence: CSVELNYGYTF. In DNA form, the CDR3 reads TGCAGCGTTGAGCTTAACTATGGCTACACCTTC.

J is TRBJ1-3 and V is TRBV25-1; D not resolved. Germline CDR1 is MGHDK and CDR2 is SYGVNS. CDR3 length: 12 residues. V was clipped by 6 bases and J by 5 bases, with 8 bases between them. CDR3 in DNA: TGTGCCAGCAGCAAAGAACGAAACACCATATATTTT. It translates to CASSKERNTIYF. The full variable domain, in which reference TRBV25-1 and TRBJ1-3 provide the parts outside the CDR3, is EADIYQTPRYLVIGTGKKITLECSQTMGHDKMYWYQQDPGMELHLIHYSYGVNSTEKGDLSSESTVSRIRTEHFPLTLESARPSHTSQYLCASSKERNTIYFGEGSWLTVV.

The chain carries TRBV19 and TRBJ2-7, with a weak D call TRBD2 (6 bases). CDR3 length: 15 amino acids. Germline V gives CDR1 LNHDA, CDR2 SQIVND (reference sequence). Trimming left V 4 bases short and J 3 bases short, with 16 bases between. The CDR3 sequence is CASSTTSLADYEQYF. The CDR3 bases are TGTGCCAGTAGTACGACTAGTCTCGCCGACTACGAGCAGTACTTC.

The gene calls are TRBV7-6 and TRBJ2-7; perhaps TRBD1 as D (6 bases). The germline V gene has CDR1 SGHVS and CDR2 FNYEAQ. The CDR3 has 13 amino acids. V lost 6 bases, J lost 5 bases, and 14 bases lay in between. The CDR3 loop reads CASREAGANEQYF. CDR3 DNA: TGTGCCAGCAGGGAGGCAGGGGCGAACGAGCAGTACTTC.

This clone showed up just once. V is TRBV4-2 and J is TRBJ1-5, with D unresolved. Looked up from germline, CDR1 is LGHNA and CDR2 is YNFKEQ. Trimming pared 4 bases from V and 0 bases from J, leaving 10 bases between. CDR3 length: 15 amino acids. The CDR3 here is CASSREPYSNQPQHF. The CDR3 DNA reads as TGTGCCAGCAGCCGGGAGCCTTATAGCAATCAGCCCCAGCATTTT.

The genes are TRBV27 and TRBJ2-7; D might be TRBD1 (6 bases). The germline V gene encodes CDR1 MNHEY and CDR2 SMNVEV (reference sequence). V was pared by 3 bases and J by 11 bases, with 17 bases between. This CDR3 is 13 amino acids long. The CDR3 DNA is TGTGCCAGCAGTTTGCGGTCTGCAGGGGTAGAGTACTTC. Protein product: CASSLRSAGVEYF.

This chain connects TRBV29-1 to TRBJ1-1; D possibly corresponds to TRBD1 (5 bases). This CDR3 is 13 amino acids long. V was shortened by 6 bases and J by 0 bases, with 11 bases between the two germline ends. Germline CDR1 reads SQVTM; CDR2 reads ANQGSEA. The CDR3 DNA is TGCAGCGTCAGGGCGGCTTTGAACACTGAAGCTTTCTTT. Protein: CSVRAALNTEAFF.

The chain combines TRBV28 with TRBJ2-7, with 14 nucleotides matching TRBD2. Per the germline V gene, CDR1 is MDHEN and CDR2 is SYDVKM. Trimming took 7 bases from V and 5 from J; bases not matched to a gene: 4. CDR3 size: 14 residues. The DNA of the CDR3 is TGTGCCAGCACGACTAGCGGGAGGGCTGACGAGCAGTACTTC. Protein product: CASTTSGRADEQYF. The whole variable domain, filled in from reference TRBV28 and TRBJ2-7, reads DVKVTQSSRYLVKRTGEKVFLECVQDMDHENMFWYRQDPGLGLRLIYFSYDVKMKEKGDIPEGYSVSREKKERFSLILESASTNQTSMYLCASTTSGRADEQYFGPGTRLTVT.

The chain links TRBV29-1 to TRBJ2-1, with D unclear. The CDR3 spans 14 residues. Germline CDR1 SQVTM, CDR2 ANQGSEA. The V end was cut by 3 bases, the J end by 0 bases, with 9 bases between. The CDR3 DNA reads as TGCAGCGTTGAGGGAAGGCCCTCCTACAATGAGCAGTTCTTC. Protein: CSVEGRPSYNEQFF.

The chain is built from TRBV6-1 and TRBJ2-7; TRBD2 might be the D (5 bases). Per germline, CDR1 MNHNS and CDR2 SASEGT. V was clipped by 3 bases and J by 5 bases, with 14 bases between them. The CDR3 loop spans 14 amino acids. CDR3 in amino acids: CASSDSTRDDEQYF. The CDR3 DNA reads TGTGCCAGCAGTGACAGCACGAGGGATGACGAGCAGTACTTC.

J is TRBJ1-1 and V is TRBV7-2; 10 nucleotides line up with TRBD1. The V segment lost 5 bases and the J segment 11 bases; nucleotides outside the gene matches: 8. The CDR3 runs 13 residues. In germline, CDR1 is SGHTA, CDR2 FQGNSA. For the CDR3, the DNA is TGTGCCAGCAGCCACCCCTGGGGACAGGGGGCTTTCTTT. Its translation: CASSHPWGQGAFF.

This chain uses TRBV27 with TRBJ1-2; D perhaps matches TRBD1 (5 bases). The CDR3 extends over 14 amino acids. Germline V CDR1 and CDR2: MNHEY, SMNVEV (reference sequence). Trimming pared 6 bases from V and 0 bases from J, leaving 11 bases between. The CDR3 nucleotides read TGTGCCAGCAGAAAGACAGTACCTAACTATGGCTACACCTTC. Protein sequence: CASRKTVPNYGYTF.